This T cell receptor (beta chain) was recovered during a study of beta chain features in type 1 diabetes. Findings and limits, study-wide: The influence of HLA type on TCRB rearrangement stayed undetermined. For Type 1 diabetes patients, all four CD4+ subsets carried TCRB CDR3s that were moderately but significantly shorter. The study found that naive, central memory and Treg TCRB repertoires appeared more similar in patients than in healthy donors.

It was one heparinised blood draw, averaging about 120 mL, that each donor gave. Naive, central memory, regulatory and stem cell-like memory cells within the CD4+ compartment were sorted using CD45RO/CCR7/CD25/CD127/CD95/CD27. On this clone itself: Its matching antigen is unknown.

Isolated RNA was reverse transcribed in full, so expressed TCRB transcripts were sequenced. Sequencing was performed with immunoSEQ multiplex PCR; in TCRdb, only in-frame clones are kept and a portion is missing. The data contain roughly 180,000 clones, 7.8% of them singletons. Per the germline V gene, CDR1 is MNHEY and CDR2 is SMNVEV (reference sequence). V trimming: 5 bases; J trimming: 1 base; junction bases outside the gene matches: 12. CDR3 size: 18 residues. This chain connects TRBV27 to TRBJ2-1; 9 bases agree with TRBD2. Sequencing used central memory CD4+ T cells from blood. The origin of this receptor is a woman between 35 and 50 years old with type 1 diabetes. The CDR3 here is CASSIRPPLAGSYNEQFF. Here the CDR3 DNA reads TGTGCCAGCAGTATACGACCCCCACTAGCGGGTTCCTACAATGAGCAGTTCTTC.